The next 10 T cell receptor beta chains were all read from a single sample in a study of T cell responses to AZD1222 COVID-19 vaccine. TCRdb's copy holds only in-frame clones and misses some; the assay was immunoSEQ multiplex PCR. The sample lists 85,000 to 90,000 clones; roughly nine tenths were seen once. Sample: peripheral blood, taken on day 0 of AZD1222 vaccination. The receptors come from an adult in good health.

This clone showed up just once. This chain joins TRBV5-4 and TRBJ2-3; 9 nucleotides line up with TRBD2. CDR1 SGHNT and CDR2 YYREEE come from the germline V gene (reference sequence). Trimming took 0 bases from V and 1 from J; bases not matched to a gene: 6. The CDR3 is made up of 17 amino acids. This CDR3 is CASSLGGGRGGTDTQYF. As DNA, the CDR3 is TGTGCCAGCAGCTTGGGAGGCGGGAGGGGTGGCACAGATACGCAGTATTTT.

The chain has TRBV3-1 (or the pseudogene TRBV3-2) and TRBJ2-4; D not certain. The CDR3 has 11 amino acids. The germline V gene has CDR1 LGHDT and CDR2 YNNKEL (reference sequence). V was shortened by 4 bases and J by 8 bases, with 6 bases between the two germline ends. In DNA, the CDR3 is TGTGCCAGCAGCCGGTCCGACATTCAGTACTTC. This translates into CASSRSDIQYF.

The chain recombines TRBV6-5 with TRBJ2-7; 7 bases match TRBD1. The V gene end was trimmed by 10 bases and the J gene end by 3 bases; junction bases not matched to a gene: 6. The CDR3 contains 12 residues. Germline V gene lookup returns CDR1 MNHEY and CDR2 SVGAGI. CDR3 nucleotides: TGTGCCATCCGGGACAGCCGCTACGAGCAGTACTTC. Translating gives CAIRDSRYEQYF.

The CDR3: CASSPNQGANYGYTF. CDR3 coding DNA: TGTGCCAGCAGTCCGAATCAGGGAGCTAACTATGGCTACACCTTC. The rearrangement uses TRBV7-2 and TRBJ1-2, with D possibly TRBD1 on 5 matching bases. With 6 bases removed from V and 0 bases from J, the gap between germline ends came to 14 bases. The length of the CDR3 is 15 residues. Germline CDR1 is SGHTA and CDR2 is FQGNSA.

V usage is TRBV4-3 and J usage is TRBJ1-3; D unclear. Per the germline V gene, CDR1 is LGHNA and CDR2 is YSLEER. CDR3 size: 17 residues. V gave up 0 bases and J gave up 0 bases, with 12 bases separating them. This CDR3 reads CASSQDTAESSGNTIYF. The DNA of the CDR3 is TGCGCCAGCAGCCAAGATACGGCAGAGAGCTCTGGAAACACCATATATTTT.

V and J are TRBV11-2 and TRBJ2-4, with TRBD2 matching 10 bases. The CDR3 covers 18 residues. The ends lost 1 base at V and 2 bases at J; junction bases unmatched: 8. The germline V gene has CDR1 SGHAT and CDR2 FQNNGV. CDR3 sequence: CASSLALAGARSKNIQYF. Written as DNA, the CDR3 is TGTGCCAGCAGCTTAGCCCTAGCGGGAGCTCGGTCCAAAAACATTCAGTACTTC.

The chain combines TRBV3-1 (or the pseudogene TRBV3-2) with TRBJ2-5; D is uncertain. The CDR3 is 13 residues long. V lost 4 bases and J 5 bases, leaving 11 bases between the germline ends. The germline CDR1 and CDR2 sequences are LGHDT and YNNKEL (reference sequence). Here the CDR3 DNA reads TGTGCCAGCAGCCCAGCCTGGCGGGAGACCCAGTACTTC. It encodes CASSPAWRETQYF.

J is TRBJ2-5 and V is TRBV19, with a weak D call TRBD2 (5 bases). From germline, CDR1 is LNHDA and CDR2 SQIVND (reference sequence). The CDR3 loop spans 14 amino acids. Trimming cost V 5 bases and J 2 bases, with 12 bases left between them. CDR3 in amino acids: CASSVPGRQETQYF. For the CDR3, the DNA is TGTGCCAGTAGTGTCCCGGGGAGACAAGAGACCCAGTACTTC.

The chain is built from TRBV19 and TRBJ1-1; D unclear. This CDR3 spans 14 amino acids. Trimming pared 1 base from V and 1 base from J, leaving 7 bases between. The germline V gene has CDR1 LNHDA and CDR2 SQIVND (reference sequence). The CDR3 DNA reads as TGTGCCAGTAGTATAGGAAATGAGAACACTGAAGCTTTCTTT. It is translated as CASSIGNENTEAFF.

This clone was counted a few times. The chain uses TRBV6-5 and TRBJ2-5; TRBD1 is a possible D gene (7 bases). V was cut by 11 bases and J by 4 bases, with 23 bases left in between. The germline gives CDR1 MNHEY, CDR2 SVGAGI. The CDR3 sequence is 15 residues long. The chain's CDR3 is CAAQQQGGPRETQYF. CDR3 nucleotides: TGTGCCGCTCAACAGCAGGGGGGCCCTAGAGAGACCCAGTACTTC.